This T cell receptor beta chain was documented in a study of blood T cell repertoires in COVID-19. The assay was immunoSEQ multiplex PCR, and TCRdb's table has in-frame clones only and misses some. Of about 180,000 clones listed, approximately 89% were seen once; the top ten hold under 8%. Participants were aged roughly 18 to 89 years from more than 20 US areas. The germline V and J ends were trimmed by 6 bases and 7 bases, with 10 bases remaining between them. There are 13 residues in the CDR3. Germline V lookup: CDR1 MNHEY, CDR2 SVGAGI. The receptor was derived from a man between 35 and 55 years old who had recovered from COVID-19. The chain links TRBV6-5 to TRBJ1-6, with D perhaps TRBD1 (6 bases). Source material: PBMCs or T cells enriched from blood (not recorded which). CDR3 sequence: CASRSGQNSPLHF. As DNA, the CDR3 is TGTGCCAGCAGATCCGGACAGAATTCACCCCTCCACTTT.